Detailed here is one T cell receptor beta chain. Its specific antigen is unknown. No per-base quality is available; no much larger clone lies one base away. The data belong to a study of cytomegalovirus exposure and HLA in healthy donors (dated by TCRdb to the late 2010s). Turning to the overall study: According to an earlier analysis of a few hundred of the donors, about 179 million T cells yielded approximately 120 million unique TCR beta sequences and about 300 Gb of sequence data. An early release covering just under 650 HLA-typed donors comprised about 300 gigabases of sequencing data and roughly 86 million unique TCR sequences. Among the roughly 400 genotyped donors, approximately 81% belonged to the genetic ancestry cluster associated with self-reported Caucasian donors. The aim of the study was to test whether cataloging public T cell receptors could identify signatures of past pathogen exposure. Using immunosequencing, the study profiled T cell repertoires from 500 to 800 subjects and related those repertoires to cytomegalovirus serostatus. A separate validation cohort of about 110 different subjects was used in addition to the roughly 720-subject first cohort. The study combined high-throughput TCR immunosequencing, statistical association of individual TCRs with disease status, and machine learning to predict cytomegalovirus infection status. A later analysis re-analyzed previously published TCR beta repertoires from about 730 donors and added high-resolution HLA genotyping to study TCR occurrence patterns. Rather than drawing on any new phenotypic data, the later analysis identified candidate immune exposures from TCR beta sequences and the way those sequences occurred across donors. An earlier analysis of around 580 of the donors used high-throughput TCR beta sequencing to judge whether each TCR beta V gene segment behaved as functional or pseudogenic. Alongside the repertoire data, information on donor age, sex, ethnicity and CMV serostatus was compiled. A later genetic analysis took genome-wide SNP genotypes for about 65% of the roughly 670 donors and used that subset as a discovery cohort. All discovery cohort repertoires had been generated using a single sequencing platform. Both class I and class II loci were covered by HLA typing, at four-digit resolution. The number of typed donors differed by locus: about 629-630 for A, B, C, DRB1 and DQB1; approximately 530 for DQA1; fewer than 610 for DPA1; and roughly 450 for DPB1. A handful of DR-DQ haplotypes were handled as single units for association and clustering because linkage in the cohort was strong. Among a few hundred genotyped donors of the cohort, an average of approximately 230,000 unique TCR beta nucleotide sequences were sequenced per donor, 15% to 20% of them non-productive. The study at large found these results: The classifier was reported to diagnose cytomegalovirus status with high specificity and sensitivity in both the original and validation cohorts. The only immune exposure information available for the cohort was CMV serostatus. Compared with the roughly 710-donor mean, donors in an Asian-associated ancestry cluster had fewer N-insertions in productive TCRs, according to a later genetic analysis. A further reported finding was that TCR beta sequences accurately predicted the HLA-A and HLA-B alleles for most subjects in the first cohort. In a later analysis, over 15,000 TCR beta sequences were associated with specific HLA alleles at a false discovery rate of 0.05. A cluster of highly shared sequence variants was judged likely to be a technical artifact of the sequencing pipeline. A few of the identified cytomegalovirus-associated TCR beta chains were confirmed in vitro to be specific for cytomegalovirus antigens. Only TCR beta chains were sequenced in this cohort, and the absence of alpha or paired-chain data limited detectable features. Because some donors lacked HLA typing at each locus, the association tests relied only on the typed subset. The earlier analysis of about 600 of the donors excluded roughly 16 rarely observed V segments, including chromosome 9 orphons, because counts were too low. A total of 164 TCR beta chains were listed by the study as associated with cytomegalovirus. Correlated functional status among segregating V segments might reflect linkage disequilibrium, but an unknown experimental factor could not be ruled out. In a later analysis, HLA-associated TCR beta chains were found to be more clonally expanded and to have lower generation probabilities than equally common non-associated chains. Most TCR sequences were seen in very few donors, while some public TCRs were found in many individuals. When HLA alleles, especially DR and DQ, strongly co-occurred, attributing TCR associations to individual alleles was difficult. The presence/absence analyses assumed that sequencing depth was roughly uniform across donors, and that assumption may not be true. According to a later analysis, most CMV-associated TCR beta chains appeared to be HLA-restricted, and the HLA associations seemed to be driven largely by CMV exposure. Some IMGT-functional V segments, including TRBV6-2 and TRBV6-3, could not be told apart with the 87-base-pair reads, so those segments were excluded. V-gene and J-gene trimming of TCR beta chains was associated with a missense DCLRE1C variant in a later genetic analysis, and the association was replicated in an independent cohort. In a later analysis, several top co-occurrence clusters were reported to appear linked to parvovirus B19, influenza, CMV and Epstein-Barr virus. In a later analysis, TCR association rates were found to vary across HLA loci, with the most associated TCRs seen for DRB1 alleles and the fewest for HLA-C alleles. It was suggested by the authors that the approach could potentially be generalized to other disease states and immunological phenotypes. In an earlier analysis of more than 500 of the donors, most TCR beta V segments appeared in productive rearrangements about 90% or about 30% of the time, broadly matching IMGT annotations.

The library was produced with the immunoSEQ multiplex PCR assay. For the multiplex PCR, a mixture combining 60 forward primers for TCR Vbeta segments and 13 reverse primers for TCR Jbeta segments was used. The CDR3 region of rearranged TCR beta genes was amplified from genomic DNA with a multiplex PCR assay. The Illumina HiSeq System was used to sequence the amplified TCR beta libraries as 87-base-pair reads. The original pipeline was this. Across the 500 to 700 repertoires, a later analysis counted approximately 83 million unique TCR beta chains, roughly 11 million of which were shared by at least two donors. Raw reads were error-corrected and collapsed into unique sequences with a nearest-neighbor algorithm that merged closely related sequences to remove PCR and sequencing errors. CDR3 sequences were aligned to IMGT reference sequences to assign V, D and J gene segments. For a sequence to be retained, at least a six-nucleotide match to both a V gene segment and a J gene segment was required. Rearrangements were called productive when the CDR3 lacked stop codons and stayed in frame with V and J; all others were non-productive. CDR3 was defined by IMGT convention, running from the second conserved V-encoded cysteine to the conserved J-encoded phenylalanine. In an earlier analysis of approximately 500 of the donors, sequences lacking an unambiguous match to a single V gene segment were excluded. An earlier analysis of 587 of the donors classified V segments as functional when productive rearrangements were above 56.7% and as segregating when the standard deviation between donors was above 5%. To diagnose cytomegalovirus status from the catalog of TCR beta chain sequences, a statistical classification framework was built. In a later analysis, V and J genes were assigned by comparing TCR nucleotide sequences against IMGT/GENE-DB human TR gene sequences. Using the TCRdist pipeline, a later analysis assigned CDR3 sequences along with most-parsimonious VDJ recombination scenarios. In a later analysis, each TCR beta chain was defined by its CDR3 amino acid sequence together with its V-gene family, and reads lacking a unique V-gene family were excluded. A later analysis removed several hundred highly shared, low-generation-probability nucleotide sequences to deal with suspected cross-contamination and a sequencing artifact. A later analysis calculated a clonal expansion index for each public chain from normalized within-repertoire ranks of inferred template counts. In a later analysis, generation probabilities were computed using a VDJ recombination model fitted to out-of-frame rearrangements, and the results were checked against IGoR. In a later analysis, TCR-TCR, TCR-HLA and TCR-CMV co-occurrence was scored with hypergeometric tests, and a repertoire-size bias correction was applied to TCR pairs. A later analysis estimated false discovery rates by permuting HLA or CMV assignments 20 times. In a later analysis, co-occurring TCRs were grouped using DBSCAN, and TCRdist sequence similarity was added for clustering within HLA-allele-positive subsets. For co-occurrence clustering, repertoires with fewer than 30,000 or more than 120,000 public chains were excluded, along with five repertoires with anomalous nucleotide sharing. Held by TCRdb, this immuneACCESS table contains in-frame sequences only and omits some clones. Under half of the omission traces to an unresolved V gene where checked; the cause of the rest is unknown. The V and J calls and clone size are taken from that table; D and trimming were inferred from the DNA. This sample is represented by approximately 130,000 clones; approximately 82% of them were singletons. The ten largest clonotypes hold approximately 3% of the sample.

The cohort was made up of roughly 670 healthy bone marrow donors. At the time of sampling, all cohort members were nominally healthy, though unrecorded immune exposures were likely present. The donor tested CMV seronegative and was one of the 352 seronegative cohort members. A peripheral blood sample was provided by each donor, and peripheral blood mononuclear cells were used for TCR beta sequencing. Genomic DNA extraction from the blood cell samples was performed with the Qiagen DNeasy Blood Extraction Kit. CDR1 and CDR2 are drawn from the germline V gene: SGHVS, FNYEAQ. Relative to germline, V is 5 bases shorter and J is 4 bases shorter, with 15 bases between their ends. The CDR3, from cysteine to phenylalanine, totals 15 residues. Only the CDR3 DNA is retained, 45 bases long and in frame from the first base.

The clonotype originates from a boy aged 2-15 years in good health and CMV-seronegative. The rearrangement joined TRBV7-6 to TRBJ1-5; 6 matching bases give a weak D call of TRBD1. The sequencing sample was made of PBMCs. The CDR3 amino acid sequence is: CASSLGARGNQPQHF. The base sequence is TGTGCCAGCAGCCTAGGGGCTAGGGGGAATCAGCCCCAGCATTTT.